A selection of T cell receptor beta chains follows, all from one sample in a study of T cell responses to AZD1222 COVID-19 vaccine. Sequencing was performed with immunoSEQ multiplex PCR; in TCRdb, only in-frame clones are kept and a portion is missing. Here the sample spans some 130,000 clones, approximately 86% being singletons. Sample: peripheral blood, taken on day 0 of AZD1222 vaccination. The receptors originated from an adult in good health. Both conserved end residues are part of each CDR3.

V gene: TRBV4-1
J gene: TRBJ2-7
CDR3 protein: CASSQVAGKEQYF

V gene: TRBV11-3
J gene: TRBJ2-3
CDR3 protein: CASSQDRATDTQYF

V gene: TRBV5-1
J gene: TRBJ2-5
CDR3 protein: CASSLGGTNPGETQYF

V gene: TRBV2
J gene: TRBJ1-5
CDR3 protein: CASRGDYNQPQHF

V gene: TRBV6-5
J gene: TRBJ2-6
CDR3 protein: CASRTGASGANVLTF

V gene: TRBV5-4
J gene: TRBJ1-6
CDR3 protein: CASSSTPKGPYNSPLHF

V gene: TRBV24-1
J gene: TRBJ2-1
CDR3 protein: CATSEWAGGGSYNEQFF

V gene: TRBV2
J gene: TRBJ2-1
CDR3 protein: CARGLGDREQFF

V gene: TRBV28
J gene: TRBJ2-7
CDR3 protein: CASSTLRSSSYEQYF

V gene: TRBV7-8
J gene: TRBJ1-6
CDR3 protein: CASSPRIFSPLHF

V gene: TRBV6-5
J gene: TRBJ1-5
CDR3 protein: CASSSGQGAPNQPQHF

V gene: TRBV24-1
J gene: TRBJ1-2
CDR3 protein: CATSDLGYGYTF

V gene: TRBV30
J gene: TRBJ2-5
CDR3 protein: CAWSIGSLYQETQYF

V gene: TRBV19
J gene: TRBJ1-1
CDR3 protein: CASSIVPEVEAFF

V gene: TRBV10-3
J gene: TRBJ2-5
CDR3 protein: CAISLEVGSSAQYF

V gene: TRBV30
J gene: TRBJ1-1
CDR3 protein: CAWSRWTGGMNTEAFF

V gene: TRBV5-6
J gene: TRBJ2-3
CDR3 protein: CASVLGRASGRADTQYF

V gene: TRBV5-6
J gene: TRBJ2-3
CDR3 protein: CASSLETSGRWDTQYF

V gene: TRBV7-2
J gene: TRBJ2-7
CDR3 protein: CASSPQTSGYEQYF

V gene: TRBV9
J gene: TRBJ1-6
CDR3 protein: CASSPGTAYNSPLHF

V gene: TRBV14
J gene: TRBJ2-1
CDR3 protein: CASSQLGLALGNEQFF

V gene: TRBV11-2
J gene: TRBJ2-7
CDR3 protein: CASSLDHQVLYEQYF

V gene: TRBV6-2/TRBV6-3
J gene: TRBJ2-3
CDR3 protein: CASSRNLGPDTQYF

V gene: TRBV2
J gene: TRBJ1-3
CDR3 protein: CASRKGSSGNTIYF

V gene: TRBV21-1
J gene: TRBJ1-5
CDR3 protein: CASSKGGAQKEPQHF

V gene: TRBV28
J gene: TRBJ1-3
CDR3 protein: CASSLFQGAPGNTIYF

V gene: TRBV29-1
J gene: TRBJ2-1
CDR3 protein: CSVGPGTPPGEQFF

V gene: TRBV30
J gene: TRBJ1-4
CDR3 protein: CAWSVQRALSEKLFF

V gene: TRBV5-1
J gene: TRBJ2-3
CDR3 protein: CASSLISDTQYF

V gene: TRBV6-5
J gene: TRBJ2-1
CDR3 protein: CAVVTSGYNEQFF

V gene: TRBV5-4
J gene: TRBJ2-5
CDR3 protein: CASTLTGRQETQYF

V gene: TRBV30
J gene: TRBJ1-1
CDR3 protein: CAWSVGMTEAFF

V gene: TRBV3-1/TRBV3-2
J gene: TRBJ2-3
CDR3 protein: CASSRLLLDRSTDTQYF